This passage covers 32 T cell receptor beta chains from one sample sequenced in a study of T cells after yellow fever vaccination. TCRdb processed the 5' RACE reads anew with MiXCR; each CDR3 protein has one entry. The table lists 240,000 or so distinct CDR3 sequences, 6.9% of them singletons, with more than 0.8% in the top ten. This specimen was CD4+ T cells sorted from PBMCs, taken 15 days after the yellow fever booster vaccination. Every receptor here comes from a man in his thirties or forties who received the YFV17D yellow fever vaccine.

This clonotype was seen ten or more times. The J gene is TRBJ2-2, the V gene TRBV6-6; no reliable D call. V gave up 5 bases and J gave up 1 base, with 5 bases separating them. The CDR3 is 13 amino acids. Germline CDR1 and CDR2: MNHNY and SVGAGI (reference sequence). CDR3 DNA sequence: TGTGCCAGCAGTCAGCGGAACACCGGGGAGCTGTTTTTT. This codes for CASSQRNTGELFF.

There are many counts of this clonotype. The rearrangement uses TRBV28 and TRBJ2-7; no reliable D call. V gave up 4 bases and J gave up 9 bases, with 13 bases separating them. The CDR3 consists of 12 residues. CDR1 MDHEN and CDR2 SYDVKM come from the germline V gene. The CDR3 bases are TGTGCCAGCAGTTCCCTCTCCTACCGGCAGTACTTC. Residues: CASSSLSYRQYF.

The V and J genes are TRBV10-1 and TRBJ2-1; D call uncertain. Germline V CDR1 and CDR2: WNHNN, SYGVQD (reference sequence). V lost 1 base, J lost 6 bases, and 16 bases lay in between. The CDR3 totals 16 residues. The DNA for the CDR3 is TGCGCCAGCAGTGAGTATCACGGAGTCTCACCCAATGAGCAGTTCTTC. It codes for CASSEYHGVSPNEQFF.

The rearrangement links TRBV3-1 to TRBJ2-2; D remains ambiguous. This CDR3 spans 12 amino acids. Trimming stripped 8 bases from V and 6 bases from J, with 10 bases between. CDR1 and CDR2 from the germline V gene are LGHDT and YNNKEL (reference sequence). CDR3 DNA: TGTGCCAGCGCCGATGGCCCCGGGGAGCTGTTTTTT. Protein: CASADGPGELFF.

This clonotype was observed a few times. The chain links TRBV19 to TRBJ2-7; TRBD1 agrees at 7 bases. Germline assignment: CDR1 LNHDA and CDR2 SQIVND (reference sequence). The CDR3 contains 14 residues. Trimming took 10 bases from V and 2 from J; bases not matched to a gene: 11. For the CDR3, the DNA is TGTGCCACCCAAGGGGGCTTCGGCCCCTACGAGCAGTACTTC. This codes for CATQGGFGPYEQYF.

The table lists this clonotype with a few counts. The CDR3 DNA reads as TGCAGCGCCCAAATCCACGTAGCGAACACCGGGGAGCTGTTTTTT. Translated, it gives CSAQIHVANTGELFF. The V and J genes are TRBV29-1 and TRBJ2-2; D call uncertain. The CDR3 sequence is 15 residues long. Trimming took 7 bases from V and 0 from J, leaving 15 bases between them. Germline V CDR1 and CDR2: SQVTM, ANQGSEA.

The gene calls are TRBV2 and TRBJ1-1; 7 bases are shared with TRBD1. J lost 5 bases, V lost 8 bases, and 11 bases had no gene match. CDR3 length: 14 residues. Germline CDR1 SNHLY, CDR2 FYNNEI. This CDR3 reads CASSVTGFATEAFF. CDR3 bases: TGTGCCAGCTCTGTGACAGGGTTTGCAACTGAAGCTTTCTTT.

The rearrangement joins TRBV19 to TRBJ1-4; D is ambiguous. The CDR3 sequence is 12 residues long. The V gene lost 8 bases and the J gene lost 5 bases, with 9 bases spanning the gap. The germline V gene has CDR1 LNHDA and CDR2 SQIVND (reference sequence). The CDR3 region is CASGRGNEKLFF. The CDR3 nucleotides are TGTGCCAGTGGACGGGGAAATGAAAAACTGTTTTTT.

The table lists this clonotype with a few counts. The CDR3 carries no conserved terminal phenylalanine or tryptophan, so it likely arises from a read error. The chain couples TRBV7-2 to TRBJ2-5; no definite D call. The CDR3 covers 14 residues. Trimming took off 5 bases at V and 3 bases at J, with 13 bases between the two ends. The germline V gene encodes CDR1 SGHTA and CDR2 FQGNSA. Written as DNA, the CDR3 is TGTGCCAGCAGCGCCAGTTGGGTAAAAGAGACCCAGTACTTA. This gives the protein CASSASWVKETQYL.

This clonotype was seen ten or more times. The CDR3 spells CASSQGRGFTDTQYF. Here the CDR3 DNA reads TGTGCCAGCAGTCAGGGGAGAGGGTTCACAGATACGCAGTATTTT. The genes are TRBV11-2 and TRBJ2-3; D is possibly TRBD1 (6 bases). CDR1 is SGHAT, CDR2 FQNNGV, per germline. This CDR3 spans 15 amino acids. With 6 bases removed from V and 2 bases from J, the gap between germline ends came to 15 bases.

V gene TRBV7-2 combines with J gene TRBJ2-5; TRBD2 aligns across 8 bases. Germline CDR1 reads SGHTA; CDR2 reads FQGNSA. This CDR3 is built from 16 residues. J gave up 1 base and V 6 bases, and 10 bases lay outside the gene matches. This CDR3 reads CASSKALRGGQETQYF. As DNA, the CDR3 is TGTGCCAGCAGTAAGGCCCTTCGGGGGGGCCAAGAGACCCAGTACTTC.

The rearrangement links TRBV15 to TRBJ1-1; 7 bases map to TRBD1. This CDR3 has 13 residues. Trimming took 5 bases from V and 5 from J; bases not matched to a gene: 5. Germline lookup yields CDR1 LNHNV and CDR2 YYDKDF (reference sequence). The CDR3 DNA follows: TGTGCCACCAGCGGCGACAGGGAGACTGAAGCTTTCTTT. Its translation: CATSGDRETEAFF.

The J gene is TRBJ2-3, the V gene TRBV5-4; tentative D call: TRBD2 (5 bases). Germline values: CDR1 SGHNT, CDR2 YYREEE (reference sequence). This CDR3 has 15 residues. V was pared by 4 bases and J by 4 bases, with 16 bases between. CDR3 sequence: CASSPLAPDADTQYF. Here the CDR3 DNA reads TGTGCCAGCAGCCCTCTAGCTCCAGATGCAGATACGCAGTATTTT.

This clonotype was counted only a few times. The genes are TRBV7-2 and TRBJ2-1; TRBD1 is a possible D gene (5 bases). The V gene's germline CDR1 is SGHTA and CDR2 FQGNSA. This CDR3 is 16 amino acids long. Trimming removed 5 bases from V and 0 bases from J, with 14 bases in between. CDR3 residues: CASSQGDLGSYNEQFF. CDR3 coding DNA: TGTGCCAGCAGCCAAGGGGATTTGGGCTCCTACAATGAGCAGTTCTTC.

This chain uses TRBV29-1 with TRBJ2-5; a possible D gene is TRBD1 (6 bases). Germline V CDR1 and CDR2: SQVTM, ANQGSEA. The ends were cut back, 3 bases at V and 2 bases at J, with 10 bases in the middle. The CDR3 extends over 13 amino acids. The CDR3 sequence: CSVEGHRQETQYF. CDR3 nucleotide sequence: TGCAGCGTTGAGGGACACAGACAAGAGACCCAGTACTTC. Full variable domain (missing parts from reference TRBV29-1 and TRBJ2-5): SAVISQKPSRDICQRGTSLTIQCQVDSQVTMMFWYRQQPGQSLTLIATANQGSEATYESGFVIDKFPISRPNLTFSTLTVSNMSPEDSSIYLCSVEGHRQETQYFGPGTRLLVL.

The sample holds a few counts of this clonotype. The CDR3 reads CASSEWQQIQETQYF. The CDR3 nucleotides read TGTGCCAGCAGTGAATGGCAACAGATCCAAGAGACCCAGTACTTC. The V gene is TRBV6-1, the J gene TRBJ2-5; D gene ambiguous. Trimming stripped 2 bases from V and 1 base from J, with 11 bases between. CDR3 size: 15 residues. The germline V gene encodes CDR1 MNHNS and CDR2 SASEGT.

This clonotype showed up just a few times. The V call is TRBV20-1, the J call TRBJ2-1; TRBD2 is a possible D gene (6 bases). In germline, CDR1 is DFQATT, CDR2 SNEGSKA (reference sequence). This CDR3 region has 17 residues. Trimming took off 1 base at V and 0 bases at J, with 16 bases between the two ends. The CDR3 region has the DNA TGCAGTGCTAGAGTGGTTAGCGGAGTGAGCTCCTACAATGAGCAGTTCTTC. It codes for CSARVVSGVSSYNEQFF.

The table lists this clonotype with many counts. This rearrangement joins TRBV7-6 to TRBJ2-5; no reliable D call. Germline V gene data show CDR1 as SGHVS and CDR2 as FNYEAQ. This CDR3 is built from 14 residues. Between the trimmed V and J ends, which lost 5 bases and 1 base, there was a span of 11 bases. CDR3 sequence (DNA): TGTGCCAGCAGCAAAGGGTCGAGCCAAGAGACCCAGTACTTC. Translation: CASSKGSSQETQYF.

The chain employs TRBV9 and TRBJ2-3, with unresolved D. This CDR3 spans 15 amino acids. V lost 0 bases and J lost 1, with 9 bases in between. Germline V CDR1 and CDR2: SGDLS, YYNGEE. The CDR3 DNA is TGTGCCAGCAGCGTAGGTACTTCTCGCACAGATACGCAGTATTTT. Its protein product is CASSVGTSRTDTQYF.

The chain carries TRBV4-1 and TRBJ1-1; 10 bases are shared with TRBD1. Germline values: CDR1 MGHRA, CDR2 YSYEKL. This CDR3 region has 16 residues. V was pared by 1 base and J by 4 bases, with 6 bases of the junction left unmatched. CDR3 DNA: TGCGCCAGCAGCCAAGGGGACAGGGGAGTCGGCACTGAAGCTTTCTTT. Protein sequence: CASSQGDRGVGTEAFF.

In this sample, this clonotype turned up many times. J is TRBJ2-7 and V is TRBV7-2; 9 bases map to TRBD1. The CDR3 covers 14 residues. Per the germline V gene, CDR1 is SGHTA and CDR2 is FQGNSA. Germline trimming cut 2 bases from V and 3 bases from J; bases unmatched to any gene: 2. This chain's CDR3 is CASSLLGQGYEQYF. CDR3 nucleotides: TGTGCCAGCAGCTTATTGGGACAGGGCTACGAGCAGTACTTC.

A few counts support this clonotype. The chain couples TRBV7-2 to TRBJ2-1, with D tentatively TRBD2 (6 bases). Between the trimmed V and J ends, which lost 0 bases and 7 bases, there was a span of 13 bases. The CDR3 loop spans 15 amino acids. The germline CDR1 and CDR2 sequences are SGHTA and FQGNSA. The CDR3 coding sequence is TGTGCCAGCAGCTTAGCGGGAGGCCGATTTAATGAGCAGTTCTTC. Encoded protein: CASSLAGGRFNEQFF. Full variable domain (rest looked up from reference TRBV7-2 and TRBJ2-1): GAGVSQSPSNKVTEKGKDVELRCDPISGHTALYWYRQSLGQGLEFLIYFQGNSAPDKSGLPSDRFSAERTGGSVSTLTIQRTQQEDSAVYLCASSLAGGRFNEQFFGPGTRLTVL.

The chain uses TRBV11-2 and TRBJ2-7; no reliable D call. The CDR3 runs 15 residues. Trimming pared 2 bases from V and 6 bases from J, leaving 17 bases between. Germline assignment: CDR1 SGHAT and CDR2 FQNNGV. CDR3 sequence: CASSLNRGPPGEQYF. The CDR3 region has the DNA TGTGCCAGCAGCTTAAACCGAGGACCACCGGGCGAGCAGTACTTC.

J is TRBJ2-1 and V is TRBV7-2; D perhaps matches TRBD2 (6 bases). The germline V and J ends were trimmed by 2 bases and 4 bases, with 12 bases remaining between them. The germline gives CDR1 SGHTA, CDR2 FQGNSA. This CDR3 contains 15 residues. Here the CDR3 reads CASSLRRESYNEQFF. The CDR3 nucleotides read TGTGCCAGCAGCTTACGACGGGAGTCATACAATGAGCAGTTCTTC.

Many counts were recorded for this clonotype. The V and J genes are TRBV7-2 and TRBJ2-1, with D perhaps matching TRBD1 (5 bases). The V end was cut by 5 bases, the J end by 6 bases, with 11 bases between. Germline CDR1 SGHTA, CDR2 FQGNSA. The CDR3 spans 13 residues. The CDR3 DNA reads TGTGCCAGCAGCATTAAGCAGGGCAATGAGCAGTTCTTC. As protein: CASSIKQGNEQFF.

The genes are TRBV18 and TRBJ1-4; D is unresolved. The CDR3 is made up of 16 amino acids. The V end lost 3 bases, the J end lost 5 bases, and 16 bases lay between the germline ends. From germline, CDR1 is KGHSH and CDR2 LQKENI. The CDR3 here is CASSPLAGLGNEKLFF. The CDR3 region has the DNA TGTGCCAGCTCACCCCTGGCAGGACTGGGGAATGAAAAACTGTTTTTT.

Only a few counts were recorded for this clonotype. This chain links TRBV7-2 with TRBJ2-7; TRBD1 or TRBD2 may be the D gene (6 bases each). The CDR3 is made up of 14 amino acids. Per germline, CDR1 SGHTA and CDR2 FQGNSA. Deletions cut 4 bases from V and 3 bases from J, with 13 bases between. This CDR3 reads CASSSGGRDYEQYF. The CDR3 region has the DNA TGTGCCAGCAGCTCTGGGGGGCGGGACTACGAGCAGTACTTC.

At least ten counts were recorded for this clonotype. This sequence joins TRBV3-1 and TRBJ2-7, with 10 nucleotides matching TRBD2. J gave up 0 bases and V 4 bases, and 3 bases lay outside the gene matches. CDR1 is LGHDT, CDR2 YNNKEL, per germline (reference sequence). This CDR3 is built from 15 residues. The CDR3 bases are TGTGCCAGCAGCCGACTAGCGGGTTCCTCCTACGAGCAGTACTTC. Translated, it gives CASSRLAGSSYEQYF.

Here the CDR3 DNA reads TGTGCCAGCAGTTTAGCGTATGTCAATGAAGCTTTCTTT. Translated, it gives CASSLAYVNEAFF. The chain links TRBV12-3 or TRBV12-4 to TRBJ1-1, with D uncertain. Trimming cost V 0 bases and J 7 bases, with 9 bases left between them. The CDR3 has 13 amino acids.

The CDR3, as DNA: TGTGCCAGCACCCCCCGGGGGGCTACCTACAATGAGCAGTTCTTC. Protein: CASTPRGATYNEQFF. This chain connects TRBV6-2 or TRBV6-3 to TRBJ2-1; tentatively, D is TRBD2 (7 bases). The CDR3 length is 15 residues. Germline CDR1 MNHEY, CDR2 SVGEGT. Trimming removed 7 bases at V and 2 bases at J, with 15 bases between.

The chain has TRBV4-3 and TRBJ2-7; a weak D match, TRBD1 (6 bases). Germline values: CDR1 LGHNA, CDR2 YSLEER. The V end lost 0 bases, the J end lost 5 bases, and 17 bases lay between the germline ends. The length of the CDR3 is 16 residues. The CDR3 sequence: CASSQDRATGTDEQYF. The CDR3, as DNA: TGCGCCAGCAGCCAAGATCGGGCCACAGGGACGGACGAGCAGTACTTC.

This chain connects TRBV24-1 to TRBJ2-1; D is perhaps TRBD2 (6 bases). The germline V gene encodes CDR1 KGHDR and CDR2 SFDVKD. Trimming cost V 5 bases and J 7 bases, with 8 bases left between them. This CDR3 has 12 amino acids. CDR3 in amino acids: CATSAGGNEQFF. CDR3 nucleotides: TGTGCCACCAGTGCCGGGGGAAATGAGCAGTTCTTC.